This entry is about one T cell receptor beta chain. The sample holds many counts of this clonotype. The antigen it binds to is not known. No clone much larger than this one lies a single base away; base qualities are absent. This sample was taken from a study of blood T cells in healthy people across ages (dated by TCRdb to the mid-2010s). Some background on the complete study: In model experiments, roughly one uniquely barcoded TCR beta cDNA molecule per two T cells was captured by template switching. Using deep sequencing normalized with unique cDNA molecular identifiers, the study measured how TCR beta repertoire diversity changes with age. Donors were grouped into four age groups: young (average approximately 16 years), middle-aged (approximately 41), aged (around 60) and long-lived (approximately 75). To avoid experimental bias, donors of different ages were spread randomly across the sequencing lanes. Using the same blood draw, the study looked at two additional independent replicas of 1 million unique cDNA reads for two donors, one aged 18 to 30 and the other aged 80 or older. What the authors observed across the whole study: Conclusive comparison of naive and antigen-experienced compartments was prevented by the profiling of bulk unsorted PBMCs. There was a strong correlation between observed TCR beta diversity and the percentage of naive T cells measured by flow cytometry. Observed TCR beta diversity per million T cells fell roughly linearly with age, and a significant reduction was already apparent by age roughly 41. Compared with the aged group, the long-lived group had more naive CD4+ T cells, fewer expanded clones and increased TCR diversity, a pattern suggesting age selection. Estimates of total diversity from one million sequenced T cells were regarded as lower bounds and underestimates. Because donor CMV infection status was unknown, age-related changes in expanded clonotypes were potentially confounded.

Systemically healthy Caucasian individuals from Russia, 35 to 50 in total and aged about 6 to 100 years, were included as donors. Ten milliliters of peripheral blood were drawn from each donor into EDTA-treated Vacutainer tubes. Ficoll-Paque density-gradient centrifugation was used to isolate PBMCs, with at least 6.5 million per sample. Total RNA, at least 6 micrograms per sample, was extracted from PBMCs with Trizol reagent. Naive CD45RAhigh/CD27high T cell percentages were measured by flow cytometry on a PBMC aliquot from every donor. The library was obtained by 5' RACE. The run used an Illumina HiSeq 2500. A second about 7 to 12 cycle PCR used a sample-barcoded 5' primer and a J-beta primer mix. A template-switch 5' adaptor carrying 12 random nucleotides introduced a unique molecular identifier onto each TCR beta cDNA molecule. Each sample yielded at least 2.5 million CDR3-containing paired-end reads. All of the RNA was converted into first-strand cDNA using the Mint cDNA synthesis kit, with a TRBC-specific oligonucleotide serving as the primer. Following uracil-DNA glycosylase treatment, all cDNA underwent a first 18-cycle PCR with the universal primers M1SS and BC2_uni_R. Per the source publication's procedure: Each sample was normalized by randomly selecting 1 million high-quality reads, each carrying a distinct molecular identifier. Instead of being binned into consensus sequences, reads that shared molecular identifiers were thrown out. MiTCR, run with a Q25 quality threshold and the strictest error-elimination algorithm, handled CDR3 identification, clonotype clustering and error correction. A nonparametric unseen species model using Euler transformation provided a lower-bound estimate of total TCR beta diversity. TCRdb applied fastp at Q25 and MiXCR to the public reads, then kept only in-frame beta chains. Under each unique CDR3 protein, matching rows form one entry showing the most common genes and DNA. In this record, the V and J calls reflect TCRdb's handling and not the investigators' own analysis. A total of around 690,000 distinct CDR3 sequences appear in this sample, roughly 58% of them only once. The biggest ten clones account for about two fifths of the sample.

Taken from the germline V gene, the CDR1 and CDR2 loops are SGDLS and YYNGEE. There are 13 amino acids in the CDR3, from cysteine to phenylalanine inclusive. Only CDR3 DNA is held: 39 bases, read in frame from base 1. V ends up 2 bases short and J 4 bases short, with an unmatched junction base count of 0. This chain is built from TRBV9 and TRBJ2-5, with 9 junctional bases fitting TRBD1. The TCR originated in a man aged 55 to 70 in good health. Sample: blood. The DNA sequence is as follows: TGTGCCAGCAGCGTGGACAGGGGAGAGACCCAGTACTTC. Its translation reads: CASSVDRGETQYF. The variable domain in full, with residues beyond the CDR3 obtained from the reference TRBV9 and TRBJ2-5 genes, is DSGVTQTPKHLITATGQRVTLRCSPRSGDLSVYWYQQSLDQGLQFLIQYYNGEERAKGNILERFSAQQFPDLHSELNLSSLELGDSALYFCASSVDRGETQYFGPGTRLLVL.